This TCR beta chain was found in a study of T cell responses to AZD1222 COVID-19 vaccine. This table comes from immunoSEQ multiplex PCR, and its TCRdb copy is limited to in-frame clones, with some not included. The sample contains tens of thousands of clones, 85% to 95% of which appear only once. The CDR3 length is 14 residues. The V gene's germline CDR1 is SNHLY and CDR2 FYNNEI. With 4 bases clipped from V and 12 bases from J, the junction kept 14 bases outside the gene matches. The genes are TRBV2 and TRBJ2-7; 8 nucleotides agree with TRBD1. The specimen comprised peripheral blood, sampled 28 days after the second AZD1222 dose. The clonotype comes from an adult who received the AZD1222 COVID-19 vaccine. The CDR3 sequence is CASSVDRGLPSGYF. As DNA, the CDR3 is TGTGCCAGCAGTGTAGACAGGGGACTTCCAAGTGGGTACTTC.